These 24 T cell receptor beta chains were sequenced from one sample in a study of blood T cell repertoires in COVID-19. The method was immunoSEQ multiplex PCR; TCRdb's version includes in-frame clones alone and lacks a portion of them. The profile shows approximately 25,000 clones, 92% of them singletons. Sequencing was performed on peripheral blood. Every receptor here comes from a man between 65 and 80 years old with active COVID-19.

This chain connects TRBV25-1 to TRBJ1-1, with a tentative D call TRBD1 (6 bases). Germline lookup yields CDR1 MGHDK and CDR2 SYGVNS. V lost 6 bases, J lost 3 bases, and 11 bases lay in between. CDR3 length: 13 amino acids. The CDR3 region is CASSRGPDTEAFF. The CDR3 DNA is TGTGCCAGCAGCAGGGGCCCGGACACTGAAGCTTTCTTT.

The rearrangement uses TRBV5-1 and TRBJ2-1, with TRBD2 matching 9 bases. The CDR3 consists of 16 residues. In germline, CDR1 is SGHRS, CDR2 YFSETQ. V was clipped by 0 bases and J by 2 bases; unmatched bases: 3. CDR3 nucleotide sequence: TGCGCCAGCAGCTTGGTGGCTAGCGGGGCCTACAATGAGCAGTTCTTC. Amino acid sequence: CASSLVASGAYNEQFF. Complete variable domain (other parts from reference TRBV5-1 and TRBJ2-1): KAGVTQTPRYLIKTRGQQVTLSCSPISGHRSVSWYQQTPGQGLQFLFEYFSETQRNKGNFPGRFSGRQFSNSRSEMNVSTLELGDSALYLCASSLVASGAYNEQFFGPGTRLTVL.

The chain employs TRBV5-8 and TRBJ2-7; tentatively, D is TRBD2 (5 bases). Trimming pared 2 bases from V and 3 bases from J, leaving 9 bases between. Germline CDR1 and CDR2: SGHTS and YDEGEE. This CDR3 is built from 13 residues. The CDR3 loop reads CASSLASNYEQYF. CDR3 DNA: TGTGCCAGCAGCTTAGCTAGCAACTACGAGCAGTACTTC.

J is TRBJ2-1 and V is TRBV7-2, with D possibly matching TRBD2 (6 bases). The CDR3 sequence is 16 residues long. V gave up 1 base and J gave up 3 bases, with 13 bases separating them. Germline CDR1 SGHTA, CDR2 FQGNSA. In DNA form, the CDR3 reads TGTGCCAGCAGCTTAGAGTTAGCGGAGGTCTACAATGAGCAGTTCTTC. Protein sequence: CASSLELAEVYNEQFF.

The chain employs TRBV2 and TRBJ2-1; 7 bases line up with TRBD2. J gave up 2 bases and V 7 bases, and 8 bases lay outside the gene matches. The CDR3 contains 15 residues. CDR1 SNHLY and CDR2 FYNNEI come from the germline V gene. CDR3 in DNA: TGTGCCAGCATTAATGAGCGGGGCACCTACAATGAGCAGTTCTTC. Translating gives CASINERGTYNEQFF.

The chain links TRBV5-1 to TRBJ2-4; perhaps TRBD1 as D (6 bases). Between the trimmed V and J ends, which lost 0 bases and 5 bases, there was a span of 12 bases. The length of the CDR3 is 15 residues. Germline V gives CDR1 SGHRS, CDR2 YFSETQ. The CDR3 coding sequence is TGCGCCAGCAGCTTGGGGGGGCCGCCCCAAAACATTCAGTACTTC. This gives the protein CASSLGGPPQNIQYF. The full variable domain, in which reference TRBV5-1 and TRBJ2-4 provide the parts outside the CDR3, is KAGVTQTPRYLIKTRGQQVTLSCSPISGHRSVSWYQQTPGQGLQFLFEYFSETQRNKGNFPGRFSGRQFSNSRSEMNVSTLELGDSALYLCASSLGGPPQNIQYFGAGTRLSVL.

The rearrangement links TRBV7-2 to TRBJ2-2; D is undetermined. This CDR3 has 15 residues. From germline, CDR1 is SGHTA and CDR2 FQGNSA. Trimming cost V 2 bases and J 5 bases, with 12 bases left between them. CDR3: CASSLNLRETGELFF. DNA of the CDR3: TGTGCCAGCAGCTTAAACTTACGCGAGACCGGGGAGCTGTTTTTT.

The J gene is TRBJ2-1, the V gene TRBV7-2; the D is unclear. This CDR3 region has 14 residues. Germline values: CDR1 SGHTA, CDR2 FQGNSA. The V gene lost 5 bases and the J gene lost 4 bases, with 12 bases spanning the gap. CDR3 sequence reads: CASSTSGGYNEQFF. The CDR3 DNA is TGTGCCAGCAGCACAAGTGGTGGTTACAATGAGCAGTTCTTC.

In this sample, this clone turned up a few times. The V gene is TRBV29-1, the J gene TRBJ2-5; D possibly corresponds to TRBD1 (5 bases). This CDR3 is built from 13 residues. Germline values: CDR1 SQVTM, CDR2 ANQGSEA. Trimming pared 7 bases from V and 0 bases from J, leaving 12 bases between. The CDR3 DNA follows: TGCAGCGGGGTGGGCAGGGACCAAGAGACCCAGTACTTC. The encoded protein is CSGVGRDQETQYF.

This rearrangement joins TRBV7-9 to TRBJ2-2; tentatively, D is TRBD2 (5 bases). V was clipped by 4 bases and J by 9 bases, with 12 bases between them. The CDR3 runs 13 residues. The germline CDR1 and CDR2 sequences are SEHNR and FQNEAQ (reference sequence). The DNA of the CDR3 is TGTGCCAGCAGCTCAGACGCGGGCAGGGAGCTGTTTTTT. It specifies CASSSDAGRELFF.

The V call is TRBV7-7, the J call TRBJ2-7; 9 nucleotides match TRBD1. The CDR3 has 15 residues. V was clipped by 6 bases and J by 4 bases; unmatched bases: 10. Germline V gene lookup returns CDR1 SSHAT and CDR2 FNYEAQ (reference sequence). CDR3 in DNA: TGTGCCAGCAGTTATACCGGGACAGGGACTTACGAGCAGTACTTC. Its translation: CASSYTGTGTYEQYF.

V gene TRBV2 combines with J gene TRBJ2-7; a possible D gene is TRBD1 (6 bases). Deletions cut 2 bases from V and 5 bases from J, with 22 bases between. The CDR3 sequence is 17 residues long. Germline V gene sequence: CDR1 SNHLY, CDR2 FYNNEI. CDR3 residues: CASSEQFLVAGVNEQYF. The DNA of the CDR3 is TGTGCCAGCAGTGAACAGTTCCTTGTTGCAGGGGTCAACGAGCAGTACTTC.

This chain joins TRBV9 and TRBJ1-4, with a tentative D call TRBD1 (5 bases). V lost 4 bases to trimming and J lost 4 bases, with 14 bases between them. Germline V CDR1 and CDR2: SGDLS, YYNGEE. CDR3 length: 15 amino acids. The DNA of the CDR3 is TGTGCCAGCAGCCAAAGCGGGGCCAGTAATGAAAAACTGTTTTTT. Protein: CASSQSGASNEKLFF.

V gene TRBV7-2 combines with J gene TRBJ1-2; the match to TRBD1 covers 7 bases. The junction had 9 bases not matched to a gene; V was cut back by 4 bases and J by 7 bases. Germline V lookup: CDR1 SGHTA, CDR2 FQGNSA. This CDR3 spans 14 amino acids. DNA for the CDR3: TGTGCCAGCAGCTCGTCCCCGACAGGGACTGGCTACACCTTC. Translation: CASSSSPTGTGYTF.

The genes are TRBV4-1 and TRBJ2-7, with TRBD1 matching 7 bases. The CDR3 has 15 residues. Trimming at V came to 4 bases and at J to 5 bases, leaving 11 bases not matched to a gene. From germline, CDR1 is MGHRA and CDR2 YSYEKL. The CDR3 DNA reads as TGCGCCAGCAGCCCGGGGACAGTCCCCGGGGACGAGCAGTACTTC. Translated, it gives CASSPGTVPGDEQYF.

The genes are TRBV9 and TRBJ2-5; 10 positions match TRBD2. Trimming took 4 bases from V and 5 from J; bases not matched to a gene: 5. Germline assignment: CDR1 SGDLS and CDR2 YYNGEE. The CDR3 sequence is 14 residues long. Here the CDR3 reads CASSPSGSWETQYF. CDR3 DNA: TGTGCCAGCAGCCCTAGCGGGAGTTGGGAGACCCAGTACTTC.

This clone was observed a single time. The chain is built from TRBV7-2 and TRBJ2-7; tentative D call: TRBD2 (5 bases). The CDR3 contains 15 residues. V shed 5 bases and J shed 2 bases, with 16 bases lying between them. Germline CDR1 SGHTA, CDR2 FQGNSA. The CDR3 DNA follows: TGTGCCAGCAGCAGAGGAGGTACGGGCGCCTACGAGCAGTACTTC. Protein product: CASSRGGTGAYEQYF.

The V and J genes are TRBV19 and TRBJ2-1; 7 bases align to TRBD2. The J segment lost 2 bases and the V segment lost 4 bases, leaving 8 bases of the junction unmatched. The CDR3 is made up of 16 amino acids. Germline values: CDR1 LNHDA, CDR2 SQIVND (reference sequence). Here the CDR3 reads CASSTGRDYTYNEQFF. The CDR3 DNA sequence: TGTGCCAGTAGTACCGGCCGGGACTACACCTACAATGAGCAGTTCTTC.

The chain uses TRBV6-1 and TRBJ1-1; the D gene is possibly TRBD1 (5 bases). This CDR3 comprises 16 residues. From germline, CDR1 is MNHNS and CDR2 SASEGT. Trimming cost V 3 bases and J 4 bases, with 18 bases left between them. In DNA form, the CDR3 reads TGTGCCAGCAGTGATTTGAGATACAGGTTTGGCACTGAAGCTTTCTTT. It yields the protein CASSDLRYRFGTEAFF.

The gene calls are TRBV5-1 and TRBJ2-5; 8 bases fit TRBD1. V dropped 4 bases and J dropped 3; count of bases not matched to a gene: 2. The germline gives CDR1 SGHRS, CDR2 YFSETQ. This CDR3 has 13 amino acids. The CDR3 spells CASSPQGEETQYF. CDR3 DNA sequence: TGCGCCAGCAGCCCACAGGGGGAAGAGACCCAGTACTTC.

The gene calls are TRBV2 and TRBJ1-3; TRBD1 might be the D (5 bases). Per germline, CDR1 SNHLY and CDR2 FYNNEI. Trimming removed 8 bases from V and 0 bases from J, with 11 bases in between. This CDR3 is built from 14 residues. CDR3: CASGAESSGNTIYF. CDR3 DNA: TGTGCCAGCGGGGCAGAGAGCTCTGGAAACACCATATATTTT.

J is TRBJ1-5 and V is TRBV7-9, with 12 bases fitting TRBD1. Germline assignment: CDR1 SEHNR and CDR2 FQNEAQ (reference sequence). This CDR3 has 16 amino acids. With 6 bases clipped from V and 6 bases from J, the junction kept 9 bases outside the gene matches. CDR3 protein: CASSPGTGGLSQPQHF. The CDR3 DNA sequence: TGTGCCAGCAGTCCCGGGACAGGGGGCCTCAGTCAGCCCCAGCATTTT.

The rearrangement links TRBV5-1 to TRBJ2-1, with unresolved D. This CDR3 spans 14 amino acids. V shed 2 bases and J shed 8 bases, with 14 bases lying between them. Germline CDR1 SGHRS, CDR2 YFSETQ. CDR3 sequence (DNA): TGCGCCAGCAGCTTTTACTACCCTCACGATGAGCAGTTCTTC. Translation gives CASSFYYPHDEQFF.

This clone is a singleton in its sample. The chain recombines TRBV7-2 with TRBJ2-4; D unresolved. The V end was cut by 5 bases, the J end by 5 bases, with 13 bases between. The CDR3 is made up of 14 amino acids. The germline V gene encodes CDR1 SGHTA and CDR2 FQGNSA. CDR3 in DNA: TGTGCCAGCAGCCTAATAGCCCCGGAAAACATTCAGTACTTC. It codes for CASSLIAPENIQYF.